These 27 T cell receptor beta chains were all obtained from the same sample, sequenced in a study of draining lymph node invasion in breast cancer. TCRdb reprocessed the bulk RNA-seq reads with MiXCR, giving one entry per CDR3 protein. The sample has around 850 distinct CDR3 sequences; about two thirds are singletons. The CD4+ CD45RA- CD25- gate defined the sorted memory conventional CD4 T cells. The sequencing sample was made of sorted memory CD4+ effector T cells from the tumor. The receptors were sampled from a female donor with luminal breast cancer.

CDR3 nucleotides: TGTGCCAGCAGCACCGGACAGGGGGGATTGGTGGAGACCCAGTACTTC. It specifies CASSTGQGGLVETQYF. The chain carries TRBV9 and TRBJ2-5; TRBD1 matches 10 bases. V lost 4 bases to trimming and J lost 5 bases; unmatched junction nucleotides: 11. The germline V gene has CDR1 SGDLS and CDR2 YYNGEE. The CDR3 is 16 residues long.

The rearrangement links TRBV10-3 to TRBJ2-1; tentatively, D is TRBD1 or TRBD2 (5 bases each). The germline CDR1 and CDR2 sequences are ENHRY and SYGVKD. The CDR3 contains 14 residues. V dropped 7 bases and J dropped 8 bases, with 18 bases sitting between them. CDR3 DNA sequence: TGTGCCATCAAGTGGGGACCCGCGAGGGATGAGCAGTTCTTC. It translates to CAIKWGPARDEQFF.

This clonotype was counted between two and nine times. An end of the junction does not agree with germline; a read error may underlie this. The gene calls are TRBV5-1 and TRBJ1-3; TRBD1 agrees at 7 bases. CDR3 length equals 15 residues. CDR1 and CDR2 from the germline V gene are SGHRS and YFSETQ. The CDR3 region is CASSPGGFSGNTIYF. The CDR3 DNA sequence: TGTGCCAGCAGCCCAGGGGGTTTCTCTGGAAACACCATATATTTT.

The genes are TRBV12-3 or TRBV12-4 and TRBJ2-5; 7 bases agree with TRBD1. Trimming took 5 bases from V and 3 from J; bases not matched to a gene: 9. The CDR3 runs to 15 residues. CDR3 sequence reads: CASSLHRDSKETQYF. CDR3 bases: TGTGCCAGCAGTCTCCACCGGGACAGCAAAGAGACCCAGTACTTC.

The rearrangement joins TRBV12-3 or TRBV12-4 to TRBJ1-5, with D tentatively TRBD1 (5 bases). Trimming cost V 0 bases and J 4 bases, with 7 bases left between them. This CDR3 region has 14 residues. CDR3 sequence (DNA): TGTGCCAGCAGTTTAGCGGGGGGGAATCAGCCCCAGCATTTT. Its translation: CASSLAGGNQPQHF.

In its sample, this clonotype was seen a few times. The chain couples TRBV7-9 to TRBJ2-3; 8 bases line up with TRBD1. The CDR3 loop spans 15 amino acids. The germline gives CDR1 SEHNR, CDR2 FQNEAQ (reference sequence). The V gene end was trimmed by 0 bases and the J gene end by 4 bases; junction bases not matched to a gene: 3. For the CDR3, the DNA is TGTGCCAGCAGCTTAGCCCAGGGGGCCTCAGATACGCAGTATTTT. This encodes CASSLAQGASDTQYF. The complete variable domain, with remaining parts taken from reference TRBV7-9 and TRBJ2-3, reads DTGVSQNPRHKITKRGQNVTFRCDPISEHNRLYWYRQTLGQGPEFLTYFQNEAQLEKSRLLSDRFSAERPKGSFSTLEIQRTEQGDSAMYLCASSLAQGASDTQYFGPGTRLTVL.

This clonotype occurred once. The gene calls are TRBV7-9 and TRBJ1-4, with TRBD1 identical over 9 bases. Germline assignment: CDR1 SEHNR and CDR2 FQNEAQ (reference sequence). Trimming cost V 3 bases and J 7 bases; bases outside gene matches: 6. The CDR3 length is 15 residues. CDR3 nucleotides: TGTGCCAGCAGCTTGGGGACAGGGAGTGGTGAAAAACTGTTTTTT. As protein: CASSLGTGSGEKLFF.

In its sample, this clonotype was seen once. CDR3: CASSFRLAGGGTDTQYF. The CDR3 DNA is TGCGCCAGCAGCTTCAGACTAGCGGGGGGTGGGACAGATACGCAGTATTTT. The chain has TRBV5-1 and TRBJ2-3, with 13 bases matching TRBD2. Germline V gene sequence: CDR1 SGHRS, CDR2 YFSETQ. The CDR3 loop spans 17 amino acids. V lost 2 bases and J lost 3; bases outside the gene matches: 6.

The genes are TRBV7-9 and TRBJ2-7, with D unresolved. Germline CDR1 and CDR2: SEHNR and FQNEAQ (reference sequence). There are 13 residues in the CDR3. Trimming left V 1 base short and J 9 bases short, with 13 bases between. Here the CDR3 reads CASSLEAGALQYF. The CDR3 DNA is TGTGCCAGCAGCTTAGAAGCAGGTGCCTTGCAGTACTTC.

The V gene is TRBV14, the J gene TRBJ1-1; D is perhaps TRBD1 (5 bases). Between the trimmed V and J ends, which lost 5 bases and 1 base, there was a span of 11 bases. The CDR3 is made up of 14 amino acids. Per the germline V gene, CDR1 is SGHDN and CDR2 is FVKESK. CDR3 sequence reads: CASSSRQGNTEAFF. DNA for the CDR3: TGTGCCAGCAGCTCCCGCCAGGGGAACACTGAAGCTTTCTTT.

This clonotype was seen only once. The gene calls are TRBV20-1 and TRBJ1-2; 8 positions match TRBD1. The CDR3 contains 13 residues. V dropped 5 bases and J dropped 0; count of bases not matched to a gene: 2. Germline values: CDR1 DFQATT, CDR2 SNEGSKA (reference sequence). CDR3 DNA sequence: TGCAGTGCTCCGGACAGGGCTAACTATGGCTACACCTTC. Translated, it gives CSAPDRANYGYTF.

The CDR3 coding sequence is TGTGCCAGCACCGAGGTAGCGGGCTCCTACAATGAGCAGTTCTTC. As protein: CASTEVAGSYNEQFF. V gene TRBV12-3 or TRBV12-4 combines with J gene TRBJ2-1; 7 positions agree with TRBD2. The CDR3 has 15 amino acids. V shed 7 bases and J 0 bases; nucleotides not matched to a gene: 6.

The V call is TRBV5-1, the J call TRBJ2-3, with D possibly being TRBD1 (7 bases). Germline CDR1 and CDR2: SGHRS and YFSETQ. The CDR3 is made up of 16 amino acids. The V gene lost 4 bases and the J gene lost 6 bases, with 21 bases spanning the gap. CDR3: CASSHRGLFVSDTQYF. The DNA for the CDR3 is TGCGCCAGCAGCCACAGGGGACTTTTTGTATCGGATACGCAGTATTTT.

This clonotype has just a few counts. In nucleotides, the CDR3 is TGTGCCAGCAGTTACCAGGGACAGAACACTGAAGCTTTCTTT. Protein: CASSYQGQNTEAFF. The gene calls are TRBV6-5 and TRBJ1-1, with a weak D call TRBD1 (6 bases). Trimming stripped 2 bases from V and 1 base from J, with 8 bases between. The CDR3 has 14 amino acids. Germline assignment: CDR1 MNHEY and CDR2 SVGAGI.

The table lists this clonotype with a count of one. The rearrangement uses TRBV6-4 and TRBJ1-1, with D possibly matching TRBD1 (5 bases). The CDR3 is 13 residues long. V dropped 3 bases and J dropped 2 bases, with 7 bases sitting between them. Germline CDR1 reads MRHNA; CDR2 reads SNTAGT. DNA of the CDR3: TGTGCCAGCAGTGATGGGGCTAACACTGAAGCTTTCTTT. This translates into CASSDGANTEAFF.

The V and J genes are TRBV4-2 and TRBJ1-6; D may be TRBD1 (6 bases). The V gene's germline CDR1 is LGHNA and CDR2 YNFKEQ. The CDR3 loop spans 17 amino acids. The V gene lost 0 bases and the J gene lost 12 bases, with 21 bases spanning the gap. This chain's CDR3 is CASSQEGGEVGFGPLHF. CDR3 coding DNA: TGTGCCAGCAGCCAAGAAGGGGGGGAGGTTGGATTCGGACCCCTCCACTTT.

The J gene is TRBJ1-1, the V gene TRBV12-3 or TRBV12-4; no firm D call. This CDR3 has 12 amino acids. Trimming removed 0 bases at V and 5 bases at J, with 4 bases between. The CDR3 bases are TGTGCCAGCAGTTTAGCGGTAACTGAAGCTTTCTTT. This encodes CASSLAVTEAFF.

The chain couples TRBV12-3 or TRBV12-4 to TRBJ2-5; 13 bases fit TRBD2. The CDR3 totals 15 residues. V was pared by 7 bases and J by 3 bases, with 5 bases of the junction left unmatched. The CDR3 DNA is TGTGCCAGCACCCAAGGACTAGCGGGAGAAGAGACCCAGTACTTC. It yields the protein CASTQGLAGEETQYF.

The rearrangement joins TRBV9 to TRBJ2-1; D is possibly TRBD2 (6 bases). The CDR3 has 16 amino acids. The germline CDR1 and CDR2 sequences are SGDLS and YYNGEE. The V end lost 4 bases, the J end lost 6 bases, and 20 bases lay between the germline ends. The CDR3 loop reads CASSPGGTSRANEQFF. The DNA for the CDR3 is TGTGCCAGCAGCCCCGGAGGAACTAGCCGGGCCAATGAGCAGTTCTTC.

This chain links TRBV4-3 with TRBJ2-1; 11 bases line up with TRBD2. Losses at the gene ends were 3 bases for V and 4 bases for J; bases not matched to a gene: 11. The germline V gene encodes CDR1 LGHNA and CDR2 YSLEER. The length of the CDR3 is 18 residues. CDR3 amino acids: CASSHSRGLAERYNEQFF. The CDR3 nucleotides read TGCGCCAGCAGCCATTCTAGGGGACTAGCGGAGAGATACAATGAGCAGTTCTTC.

This chain links TRBV12-3 or TRBV12-4 with TRBJ2-7; D perhaps matches TRBD1 (5 bases). V shed 7 bases and J shed 6 bases, with 10 bases lying between them. The CDR3 contains 11 residues. The CDR3 DNA reads TGTGCCAGCACCTGGGGCACCGAGCAGTACTTC. It yields the protein CASTWGTEQYF.

This clonotype was seen only a few times. V usage is TRBV10-2 and J usage is TRBJ1-1; the D gene is possibly TRBD1 (6 bases). This CDR3 is 16 amino acids long. The germline gives CDR1 WSHSY, CDR2 SAAADI. The V end was cut by 10 bases, the J end by 0 bases, with 21 bases between. CDR3 amino acids: CATSLAGGYVNTEAFF. The CDR3 coding sequence is TGCGCCACTTCCCTCGCGGGGGGCTACGTGAACACTGAAGCTTTCTTT.

This clonotype appeared a few times. The chain carries TRBV10-2 and TRBJ2-2; a possible D gene is TRBD1 (6 bases). V was trimmed by 6 bases and J by 2 bases, leaving 7 bases between them. The CDR3 covers 13 residues. Germline CDR1 and CDR2: WSHSY and SAAADI. The CDR3 bases are TGCGCCAGCAGACAGGGAAACACCGGGGAGCTGTTTTTT. Its protein product is CASRQGNTGELFF.

Points on this clonotype: Mismatch with germline at one junction end may stem from a read error. The V gene is TRBV7-9, the J gene TRBJ1-2; 10 bases match TRBD1. The germline V gene encodes CDR1 SEHNR and CDR2 FQNEAQ (reference sequence). The CDR3 loop spans 14 amino acids. The CDR3 reads CASSPTIETGGISF. The CDR3 DNA follows: TGTGCCAGCAGCCCTACCATCGAGACAGGGGGCATCTCCTTC.

CDR3 nucleotide sequence: TGTGCCAGCAGCCAAGTGGGAACAGATACGCAGTATTTT. The encoded protein is CASSQVGTDTQYF. The chain employs TRBV14 and TRBJ2-3; D is undetermined. The CDR3 length is 13 residues. Germline CDR1 SGHDN, CDR2 FVKESK. V dropped 1 base and J dropped 3 bases, with 5 bases sitting between them. Based on the CDR3 plus reference TRBV14 and TRBJ2-3, the full variable domain is EAGVTQFPSHSVIEKGQTVTLRCDPISGHDNLYWYRRVMGKEIKFLLHFVKESKQDESGMPNNRFLAERTGGTYSTLKVQPAELEDSGVYFCASSQVGTDTQYFGPGTRLTVL.

The chain employs TRBV7-2 and TRBJ1-5, with D maybe TRBD1 (6 bases). Germline V CDR1 and CDR2: SGHTA, FQGNSA. V was clipped by 1 base and J by 8 bases, with 15 bases between them. The CDR3 consists of 15 residues. The CDR3 DNA reads TGTGCCAGCAGCTTAGTTCCAGGGGCGCGGGAGCCCCAGCATTTT. Residues: CASSLVPGAREPQHF.

The CDR3 reads CASSRGPAAEAFF. CDR3 sequence (DNA): TGTGCCAGCTCACGCGGACCCGCCGCTGAAGCTTTCTTT. The chain recombines TRBV18 with TRBJ1-1; no firm D call. The germline V and J ends were trimmed by 4 bases and 6 bases, with 12 bases remaining between them. This CDR3 is built from 13 residues. CDR1 is KGHSH and CDR2 is LQKENI in the germline V gene.